This is a list of T cell receptor beta chains from one sample in a study of spatial heterogeneity in lung cancer. MiXCR was run by TCRdb on the 5' RACE reads, yielding one entry per CDR3 protein. The sample gives fewer than 45,000 distinct CDR3 sequences, 10% to 13% of which show up once; 15% to 20% is in the top ten. Here the sequenced sample was PBMCs, taken at follow-up. All receptors derive from a female donor with early-stage non-small cell lung cancer. CDR3s include the opening cysteine and the closing phenylalanine or tryptophan. A D gene is named only where the DNA matches it firmly. A row's size may be missing; if present it is once, few, many or a size class.

>TRBJ1-1|NA|NA|TRBV4-1
CASSQPLIRTEAFF
TGCGCCAGCAGCCAGCCCCTTATAAGGACTGAAGCTTTCTTT
>TRBJ2-5|TRBD2|few|TRBV5-4
CAAGEAGGQGTQYF
TGTGCCGCCGGAGAAGCGGGGGGGCAAGGGACCCAGTACTTC
>TRBJ1-3|NA|few|TRBV7-2
CASSLAYGAGNTIYF
TGTGCCAGCAGCTTAGCGTATGGGGCCGGAAACACCATATATTTT
>TRBJ1-1|NA|medium-sized|TRBV7-9
CASSFRTPNTEAFF
TGTGCCAGCAGCTTCCGGACACCCAACACTGAAGCTTTCTTT
>TRBJ2-7|TRBD1|few|TRBV27
CASSLLGQIYEQYF
TGTGCCAGCAGTTTATTGGGACAGATCTACGAGCAGTACTTC
>TRBJ2-5|TRBD2|few|TRBV2
CASGSGGQETQYF
TGTGCCAGCGGCTCGGGGGGGCAAGAGACCCAGTACTTC
>TRBJ2-6|NA|few|TRBV5-1
CASGPGTLTSGANVLTF
TGCGCCAGCGGCCCCGGGACACTAACCTCTGGGGCCAACGTCCTGACTTTC
>TRBJ2-7|NA|few|TRBV5-6
CASSSGVRWYEQYF
TGTGCCAGCAGCTCTGGGGTTCGCTGGTACGAGCAGTACTTC
>TRBJ1-2|NA|many|TRBV19
CASSMTSAMANYGYTF
TGTGCCAGTAGTATGACTTCAGCGATGGCGAACTATGGCTACACCTTC
>TRBJ1-2|NA|NA|TRBV20-1
CSARDDSSGYTF
TGCAGTGCTAGAGATGACAGTTCCGGCTACACCTTC
>TRBJ1-2|NA|many|TRBV20-1
CSARDDYGYTF
TGCAGTGCTAGAGATGACTATGGCTACACCTTC
>TRBJ1-2|NA|NA|TRBV28
CASSTSPLGYTF
TGTGCCAGCTCCACCAGTCCCTTGGGATACACCTTC
>TRBJ1-5|TRBD1|many|TRBV11-2
CASSLDSGGQPQHF
TGTGCCAGCAGCTTAGATTCAGGGGGTCAGCCCCAGCATTTT
>TRBJ1-1|NA|NA|TRBV9
CASSVEQGPTEAFF
TGTGCCAGCAGCGTAGAGCAGGGGCCCACTGAAGCTTTCTTT
>TRBJ2-5|NA|few|TRBV29-1
CSVDVAGVVKTQYF
TGCAGCGTTGACGTGGCAGGGGTTGTAAAGACCCAGTACTTC
>TRBJ2-2|TRBD1|NA|TRBV5-1
CASSSDADLSDRGAGELFF
TGCGCCAGCAGCTCAGACGCCGATCTTTCGGACAGGGGAGCCGGGGAGCTGTTTTTT
>TRBJ1-6|TRBD1|many|TRBV20-1
CSARDRVNSPLHF
TGCAGTGCGAGGGACAGGGTTAATTCACCCCTCCACTTT
>TRBJ2-2|NA|many|TRBV28
CASTPWGGVTGELFF
TGTGCCAGCACCCCTTGGGGAGGCGTCACCGGGGAGCTGTTTTTT
>TRBJ2-3|TRBD1|few|TRBV28
CASTLDRERFYTQYF
TGTGCCAGCACCCTAGACAGGGAAAGGTTTTATACGCAGTATTTT
>TRBJ2-1|TRBD2|NA|TRBV20-1
CSARDLRRGVLNEQFF
TGCAGTGCTAGAGATCTCAGGCGGGGGGTCCTCAATGAGCAGTTCTTC
>TRBJ2-7|NA|many|TRBV2
CASSERGYQYF
TGTGCCAGCAGTGAAAGAGGGTATCAGTACTTC
>TRBJ1-2|TRBD1|NA|TRBV4-1
CASSQFASGQGAYGYTF
TGCGCCAGCAGCCAATTCGCTTCGGGACAGGGTGCCTATGGCTACACCTTC
>TRBJ2-1|TRBD1|NA|TRBV6-5
CASGTTGGSYNEQFF
TGTGCCAGCGGAACGACAGGGGGCTCCTACAATGAGCAGTTCTTC
>TRBJ2-1|NA|NA|TRBV5-4
CASSSSPPDEQFF
TGTGCCAGCAGCTCTTCCCCACCCGATGAGCAGTTCTTC
>TRBJ2-3|TRBD2|NA|TRBV23-1
CASRPCGGLNTDTQYF
TGCGCCAGCAGACCCTGCGGGGGACTAAACACAGATACGCAGTATTTT
>TRBJ2-3|NA|few|TRBV29-1
CSVSNRDRTDTQYF
TGCAGCGTTAGTAACAGGGATAGGACAGATACGCAGTATTTT
>TRBJ2-7|NA|NA|TRBV5-1
CASSLRPGEEYEQYF
TGCGCCAGCAGCTTGAGACCGGGAGAGGAATACGAGCAGTACTTC